What follows are 22 T cell receptor beta chains derived from one specimen sequenced in a study of OX40 agonist ivuxolimab in advanced cancers. The assay was immunoSEQ multiplex PCR, and TCRdb's table has in-frame clones only and misses some. The top ten hold about 1.2% of the sample, which has roughly 110,000 clones, roughly 90% seen once. Specimen: CD4+ or CD8+ T cells sorted from blood, collected in a trial of the OX40 agonist ivuxolimab. These TCRs come from an adult with an advanced solid tumor such as melanoma, head and neck, liver or kidney cancer.

The V and J genes are TRBV5-8 and TRBJ1-4, with 8 positions matching TRBD1. The CDR3 loop spans 15 amino acids. CDR1 is SGHTS, CDR2 YDEGEE, per germline. V dropped 4 bases and J dropped 7; count of bases not matched to a gene: 9. The CDR3 nucleotides are TGTGCCAGCAGCCATCCCCCGGACAGGGCTGAAAAACTGTTTTTT. This codes for CASSHPPDRAEKLFF.

The rearrangement uses TRBV30 and TRBJ1-1; 8 positions match TRBD1. The junction had 9 bases not matched to a gene; V was cut back by 1 base and J by 5 bases. The germline V gene has CDR1 GTSNPN and CDR2 SVGIG (reference sequence). The CDR3 length is 15 residues. CDR3 region: CAWSAAGGRWTEAFF. In DNA, the CDR3 is TGTGCCTGGAGTGCCGCAGGGGGCCGGTGGACTGAAGCTTTCTTT.

This chain's CDR3 is CASSRDRGNTIYF. DNA for the CDR3: TGTGCCAGCAGCCGGGACAGGGGCAACACCATATATTTT. The chain couples TRBV11-3 to TRBJ1-3; the match to TRBD1 covers 10 bases. The CDR3 is made up of 13 amino acids. The germline V gene has CDR1 SGHNT and CDR2 YENEEA. V was pared by 5 bases and J by 7 bases, with 2 bases of the junction left unmatched.

The CDR3, as DNA: TGCGCCAGCAGCACCGGACAGGGGGATGAAAAACTGTTTTTT. Its translation: CASSTGQGDEKLFF. The chain carries TRBV5-1 and TRBJ1-4; 10 bases match TRBD1. The CDR3 runs 14 residues. Germline CDR1 reads SGHRS; CDR2 reads YFSETQ. V shed 4 bases, J shed 6 bases, and the junction held 3 bases outside the gene matches.

This clone showed up just a few times. The V call is TRBV7-8, the J call TRBJ2-1; 13 nucleotides match TRBD2. V lost 0 bases to trimming and J lost 8 bases; unmatched junction nucleotides: 1. Looked up from germline, CDR1 is SGHVS and CDR2 is FQNEAQ. The CDR3 is made up of 15 amino acids. Written as DNA, the CDR3 is TGTGCCAGCAGCTTAGCTGGACTAGCGGGAGATGAGCAGTTCTTC. It translates to CASSLAGLAGDEQFF.

The genes are TRBV15 and TRBJ1-5; D is perhaps TRBD1 (5 bases). Per the germline V gene, CDR1 is LNHNV and CDR2 is YYDKDF (reference sequence). The CDR3 sequence is 14 residues long. Trimming removed 5 bases from V and 1 base from J, with 9 bases in between. As DNA, the CDR3 is TGTGCCACCAGCCCTCCAGGGAGCAATCAGCCCCAGCATTTT. Amino acids: CATSPPGSNQPQHF. Based on the CDR3 plus reference TRBV15 and TRBJ1-5, the full variable domain is DAMVIQNPRYQVTQFGKPVTLSCSQTLNHNVMYWYQQKSSQAPKLLFHYYDKDFNNEADTPDNFQSRRPNTSFCFLDIRSPGLGDTAMYLCATSPPGSNQPQHFGDGTRLSIL.

V usage is TRBV9 and J usage is TRBJ2-5, with 8 bases fitting TRBD2. From germline, CDR1 is SGDLS and CDR2 YYNGEE. The CDR3 sequence is 17 residues long. Trimming took 0 bases from V and 5 from J; bases not matched to a gene: 12. CDR3 DNA: TGTGCCAGCAGCGTAGGCGGGGTCGGGAGGGCCTTGGAGACCCAGTACTTC. This translates into CASSVGGVGRALETQYF.

The chain links TRBV6-1 to TRBJ1-5, with 9 positions matching TRBD1. The CDR3 is 13 amino acids. V was clipped by 6 bases and J by 9 bases; unmatched bases: 6. In germline, CDR1 is MNHNS, CDR2 SASEGT. The CDR3 bases are TGTGCCAGCAGAGGACAGGGGCAGGGGCCCCAGCATTTT. Translated: CASRGQGQGPQHF.

V is TRBV30 and J is TRBJ1-3; perhaps TRBD1 as D (5 bases). V was clipped by 3 bases and J by 2 bases, with 5 bases between them. The CDR3 consists of 12 residues. Germline V CDR1 and CDR2: GTSNPN, SVGIG (reference sequence). The CDR3 spells CAWRGAGNTIYF. In DNA, the CDR3 is TGTGCCTGGAGGGGGGCTGGAAACACCATATATTTT.

As regards this clone: Distinct nucleotide sequences in the sample also encode this CDR3. The chain uses TRBV30 and TRBJ2-1; no firm D call. There are 10 residues in the CDR3. Trimming took 2 bases from V and 7 from J, leaving 3 bases between them. Germline values: CDR1 GTSNPN, CDR2 SVGIG (reference sequence). In nucleotides, the CDR3 is TGTGCCTGGAGTCGGAATGAGCAGTTCTTC. This encodes CAWSRNEQFF. Combining the CDR3 with reference TRBV30 and TRBJ2-1 gives the whole variable domain SQTIHQWPATLVQPVGSPLSLECTVEGTSNPNLYWYRQAAGRGLQLLFYSVGIGQISSEVPQNLSASRPQDRQFILSSKKLLLSDSGFYLCAWSRNEQFFGPGTRLTVL.

The chain recombines TRBV10-3 with TRBJ2-7; the match to TRBD1 covers 9 bases. This CDR3 is 15 amino acids long. With 0 bases clipped from V and 3 bases from J, the junction kept 3 bases outside the gene matches. CDR1 and CDR2 from the germline V gene are ENHRY and SYGVKD. The CDR3 reads CAISESTGGFYEQYF. Written as DNA, the CDR3 is TGTGCCATCAGTGAGTCGACAGGGGGGTTCTACGAGCAGTACTTC.

J is TRBJ2-2 and V is TRBV5-1; 10 positions match TRBD1. CDR1 is SGHRS, CDR2 YFSETQ, per germline. CDR3 length: 15 residues. V was pared by 5 bases and J by 8 bases, with 9 bases of the junction left unmatched. The CDR3 bases are TGCGCCAGCAGGACTCGACAGGGGGCGGTTGGGGAGCTGTTTTTT. It encodes CASRTRQGAVGELFF.

This chain joins TRBV18 and TRBJ2-1; D remains ambiguous. The germline V and J ends were trimmed by 5 bases and 7 bases, with 9 bases remaining between them. This CDR3 is built from 12 residues. Germline CDR1 is KGHSH and CDR2 is LQKENI. The CDR3 sequence is CASSSPNNEQFF. The DNA of the CDR3 is TGTGCCAGCTCATCCCCCAATAATGAGCAGTTCTTC.

The V and J genes are TRBV6-6 and TRBJ1-1; 7 nucleotides agree with TRBD1. CDR3 size: 12 residues. CDR1 is MNHNY, CDR2 SVGAGI, per germline (reference sequence). As DNA, the CDR3 is TGTGCTGGTGGAGGGGGCCAGCCTGAAGCTTTCTTT. This gives the protein CAGGGGQPEAFF.

The chain has TRBV6-5 and TRBJ2-1; TRBD2 aligns across 9 bases. Germline trimming cut 2 bases from V and 9 bases from J; bases unmatched to any gene: 5. This CDR3 is built from 14 residues. Germline values: CDR1 MNHEY, CDR2 SVGAGI. The CDR3 sequence: CASSYGGRATEQFF. For the CDR3, the DNA is TGTGCCAGCAGTTACGGCGGGAGGGCGACTGAGCAGTTCTTC.

CDR3 loop: CASSLSRQGRPEAFF. For the CDR3, the DNA is TGTGCCAGCAGCTTATCAAGACAGGGCAGGCCTGAAGCTTTCTTT. The chain joins TRBV7-6 to TRBJ1-1, with 7 bases that match TRBD1. V shed 2 bases and J 6 bases; nucleotides not matched to a gene: 9. Germline V gene sequence: CDR1 SGHVS, CDR2 FNYEAQ. This CDR3 contains 15 residues. Supplemented by reference TRBV7-6 and TRBJ1-1, the full variable domain reads GAGVSQSPRYKVTKRGQDVALRCDPISGHVSLYWYRQALGQGPEFLTYFNYEAQQDKSGLPNDRFSAERPEGSISTLTIQRTEQRDSAMYRCASSLSRQGRPEAFFGQGTRLTVV.

V and J are TRBV29-1 and TRBJ1-2; 9 bases are a match to TRBD1. V lost 6 bases, J lost 8 bases, and 10 bases stayed unmatched. This CDR3 comprises 13 residues. CDR1 is SQVTM, CDR2 ANQGSEA, per germline. The CDR3: CSVGSSGTGGYTF. CDR3 DNA: TGCAGCGTGGGAAGCTCAGGGACAGGGGGCTACACCTTC.

This clone was recorded only once. The chain joins TRBV5-1 to TRBJ2-3; maybe TRBD1 (5 bases). CDR1 SGHRS and CDR2 YFSETQ come from the germline V gene. This CDR3 has 15 residues. Trimming shortened V by 0 bases and J by 1 base, and 9 bases separated the two germline ends. The CDR3 reads CASSLEGRGTDTQYF. Here the CDR3 DNA reads TGCGCCAGCAGCTTGGAGGGCAGGGGCACAGATACGCAGTATTTT.

The J gene is TRBJ2-7, the V gene TRBV7-2, with D tentatively TRBD2 (6 bases). The germline gives CDR1 SGHTA, CDR2 FQGNSA. The CDR3 runs to 14 residues. V lost 4 bases to trimming and J lost 4 bases, with 14 bases between them. The CDR3 region is CASSSRGRIYEQYF. CDR3 nucleotide sequence: TGTGCCAGCAGCTCGCGGGGCAGGATTTACGAGCAGTACTTC.

The rearrangement links TRBV28 to TRBJ1-2; D unresolved. Per germline, CDR1 MDHEN and CDR2 SYDVKM. V was shortened by 7 bases and J by 0 bases, with 21 bases between the two germline ends. The CDR3 consists of 17 residues. The CDR3 coding sequence is TGTGCCAGCATTTCACCGGCTGGACGAAATCCTAACTATGGCTACACCTTC. Amino acid sequence: CASISPAGRNPNYGYTF.

The chain couples TRBV5-1 to TRBJ2-5, with 8 bases identical to TRBD2. Germline V CDR1 and CDR2: SGHRS, YFSETQ. V was clipped by 0 bases and J by 7 bases; unmatched bases: 14. There are 17 residues in the CDR3. The CDR3: CASSLVVAGILGVTQYF. The CDR3 DNA is TGCGCCAGCAGCTTGGTGGTAGCGGGGATTCTGGGCGTGACCCAGTACTTC.

This rearrangement joins TRBV2 to TRBJ2-5; 8 positions agree with TRBD2. The J call could be wrong; TRBJ2-7 is a better fit for the DNA end. CDR3 size: 12 residues. Looked up from germline, CDR1 is SNHLY and CDR2 is FYNNEI. In DNA, the CDR3 is TGTGCCAGCAGCGGGAGGGCCTACGAGCAGTACTTC. Its protein is CASSGRAYEQYF.